This TCR beta chain emerged from a study of blood T cells in healthy people across ages. Study conclusions and caveats: Measured against age, TCR beta diversity per million T cells decreased in a roughly linear manner.

The table lists this clonotype with a few counts. The antigen is unknown. For the second PCR, which ran for about 6 to 12 cycles, a sample-barcoded 5' primer and a J-beta primer mix were used. TCRdb reanalysed the 5' RACE reads using MiXCR and keeps one entry per CDR3 protein. The sample holds approximately 2,000,000 distinct CDR3 sequences, 30% to 40% seen once. Trimming shortened V by 2 bases and J by 0 bases, and 23 bases separated the two germline ends. The CDR3 contains 20 residues. Germline V lookup: CDR1 MNHNS, CDR2 SASEGT. The TCR comes from a human donor in good health. Sequencing used blood. The chain uses TRBV6-1 and TRBJ2-4; the D call may be TRBD1 or TRBD2 (5 bases each). In DNA form, the CDR3 reads TGTGCCAGCAGTGAAAGGTGGACGGGATGGGAGACAGTAGCCAAAAACATTCAGTACTTC. This gives the protein CASSERWTGWETVAKNIQYF.